Presented here are 30 T cell receptor beta chains from one specimen sequenced in a study of blood T cell repertoires in COVID-19. Clones were sequenced by immunoSEQ multiplex PCR, and TCRdb holds only the in-frame ones, with some missing. The data hold hundreds of thousands of clones, with approximately 90% observed a single time. The source material was peripheral blood. All receptors derive from a man aged 55 to 69 with COVID-19, enrolled during active disease.

This chain joins TRBV7-2 and TRBJ2-1; TRBD2 is a possible D gene (6 bases). Looked up from germline, CDR1 is SGHTA and CDR2 is FQGNSA. The CDR3 consists of 17 residues. V lost 5 bases and J 0 bases, leaving 17 bases between the germline ends. The CDR3 nucleotides read TGTGCCAGCAGCCCCAAACCCCCCGGGAGCTCCTACAATGAGCAGTTCTTC. Amino acids: CASSPKPPGSSYNEQFF.

This sequence joins TRBV19 and TRBJ1-4; D is undetermined. The ends were cut back, 5 bases at V and 7 bases at J, with 14 bases in the middle. Germline CDR1 LNHDA, CDR2 SQIVND (reference sequence). This CDR3 has 14 amino acids. Written as DNA, the CDR3 is TGTGCCAGTAGTCGGCCCGGGGTTGTTGAAAAACTGTTTTTT. It specifies CASSRPGVVEKLFF.

This clone has more than one count but fewer than ten. The V gene is TRBV5-6, the J gene TRBJ1-6; a possible D gene is TRBD1 (6 bases). CDR1 and CDR2 from the germline V gene are SGHDT and YYEEEE. V was shortened by 5 bases and J by 2 bases, with 14 bases between the two germline ends. This CDR3 contains 16 residues. The CDR3 sequence is CASRTQQGAYNSPLHF. DNA of the CDR3: TGTGCCAGCAGAACACAACAGGGCGCCTATAATTCACCCCTCCACTTT.

The chain uses TRBV19 and TRBJ2-7, with 7 bases matching TRBD1. J gave up 7 bases and V 3 bases, and 9 bases lay outside the gene matches. The CDR3 totals 14 residues. CDR1 LNHDA and CDR2 SQIVND come from the germline V gene (reference sequence). CDR3 nucleotide sequence: TGTGCCAGTAGTATTTACGACAGGGCCTGGGAGCAGTACTTC. Its translation is CASSIYDRAWEQYF.

The count of this clone is one. The J gene is TRBJ2-7, the V gene TRBV18; 8 bases are a match to TRBD2. Germline V gene data show CDR1 as KGHSH and CDR2 as LQKENI. V lost 2 bases to trimming and J lost 4 bases; unmatched junction nucleotides: 7. The CDR3 is 15 amino acids. The CDR3 is CASSPRAGDGYEQYF. The CDR3 nucleotides read TGTGCCAGCTCACCAAGAGCGGGAGATGGTTACGAGCAGTACTTC.

The chain employs TRBV18 and TRBJ2-2; TRBD2 is a possible D gene (5 bases). The ends were cut back, 0 bases at V and 4 bases at J, with 12 bases in the middle. The CDR3 runs 16 residues. Germline V gives CDR1 KGHSH, CDR2 LQKENI. The CDR3 spells CASSPPTNRGTGELFF. For the CDR3, the DNA is TGTGCCAGCTCACCACCGACAAACCGGGGCACCGGGGAGCTGTTTTTT. The full variable domain, in which reference TRBV18 and TRBJ2-2 provide the parts outside the CDR3, is NAGVMQNPRHLVRRRGQEARLRCSPMKGHSHVYWYRQLPEEGLKFMVYLQKENIIDESGMPKERFSAEFPKEGPSILRIQQVVRGDSAAYFCASSPPTNRGTGELFFGEGSRLTVL.

The chain recombines TRBV30 with TRBJ1-2; 7 nucleotides match TRBD1. Germline V lookup: CDR1 GTSNPN, CDR2 SVGIG (reference sequence). CDR3 length: 16 amino acids. V was pared by 2 bases and J by 4 bases, with 13 bases of the junction left unmatched. The CDR3: CAWSLSTGRKSYGYTF. CDR3 DNA sequence: TGTGCCTGGAGTCTCTCGACAGGGAGGAAGAGCTATGGCTACACCTTC. The full variable domain, with the rest looked up from reference TRBV30 and TRBJ1-2, is SQTIHQWPATLVQPVGSPLSLECTVEGTSNPNLYWYRQAAGRGLQLLFYSVGIGQISSEVPQNLSASRPQDRQFILSSKKLLLSDSGFYLCAWSLSTGRKSYGYTFGSGTRLTVV.

The V gene is TRBV7-3, the J gene TRBJ2-1, with 10 bases fitting TRBD2. The CDR3 has 17 residues. From germline, CDR1 is SGHTA and CDR2 FQGTGA. The junction had 4 bases not matched to a gene; V was cut back by 1 base and J by 1 base. The CDR3, as DNA: TGTGCCAGCAGCTTAAGGCCTAGCGGGGGTTCCTACAATGAGCAGTTCTTC. Amino acids: CASSLRPSGGSYNEQFF. The variable domain in full, completed from reference TRBV7-3 and TRBJ2-1, reads GAGVSQTPSNKVTEKGKYVELRCDPISGHTALYWYRQSLGQGPEFLIYFQGTGAADDSGLPNDRFFAVRPEGSVSTLKIQRTERGDSAVYLCASSLRPSGGSYNEQFFGPGTRLTVL.

As to this clone: The sample holds other DNA sequences that translate to the same CDR3. The rearrangement joins TRBV28 to TRBJ2-7; 8 bases agree with TRBD2. CDR3 length equals 14 residues. The germline CDR1 and CDR2 sequences are MDHEN and SYDVKM. V shed 2 bases and J 3 bases; nucleotides not matched to a gene: 3. This chain's CDR3 is CASSLTGGSYEQYF. The DNA of the CDR3 is TGTGCCAGCAGTTTAACGGGAGGGAGCTACGAGCAGTACTTC.

The chain recombines TRBV5-4 with TRBJ2-2, with D hard to call. Germline V lookup: CDR1 SGHNT, CDR2 YYREEE (reference sequence). The CDR3 covers 16 residues. Trimming cost V 2 bases and J 1 base, with 12 bases left between them. This chain's CDR3 is CASSFPPTENTGELFF. For the CDR3, the DNA is TGTGCCAGCAGCTTTCCCCCCACAGAGAACACCGGGGAGCTGTTTTTT.

CDR3 coding DNA: TGTGCCAGTACCCGACGGGGGGAGATAGGGAATCAGCCCCAGCATTTT. Translated, it gives CASTRRGEIGNQPQHF. The J gene is TRBJ1-5, the V gene TRBV19; D possibly corresponds to TRBD1 (5 bases). With 7 bases removed from V and 4 bases from J, the gap between germline ends came to 20 bases. This CDR3 comprises 16 residues. CDR1 and CDR2 (germline): LNHDA, SQIVND (reference sequence).

This rearrangement joins TRBV29-1 to TRBJ1-2, with TRBD1 matching over 9 bases. Germline loops: CDR1 SQVTM, CDR2 ANQGSEA. The CDR3 runs to 14 residues. V lost 3 bases and J lost 4; bases outside the gene matches: 6. CDR3 amino acids: CSVDQRDRAYGYTF. CDR3 DNA: TGCAGCGTTGATCAGAGGGACAGGGCCTATGGCTACACCTTC.

The chain uses TRBV19 and TRBJ2-2; tentatively, D is TRBD1 (5 bases). The germline V gene has CDR1 LNHDA and CDR2 SQIVND (reference sequence). The CDR3 spans 15 residues. Trimming stripped 7 bases from V and 4 bases from J, with 16 bases between. CDR3 loop: CASKLSGRSTGELFF. As DNA, the CDR3 is TGTGCCAGTAAACTTTCAGGGCGCAGCACCGGGGAGCTGTTTTTT. The whole variable domain, remainder taken from reference TRBV19 and TRBJ2-2, is DGGITQSPKYLFRKEGQNVTLSCEQNLNHDAMYWYRQDPGQGLRLIYYSQIVNDFQKGDIAEGYSVSREKKESFPLTVTSAQKNPTAFYLCASKLSGRSTGELFFGEGSRLTVL.

The rearrangement uses TRBV19 and TRBJ2-1; TRBD2 agrees at 8 bases. The CDR3 has 15 residues. In germline, CDR1 is LNHDA, CDR2 SQIVND (reference sequence). Trimming removed 6 bases from V and 7 bases from J; junction bases left unmatched: 11. For the CDR3, the DNA is TGTGCCAGTAGAGGGGCAGCGGGAGTTTTGAATGAGCAGTTCTTC. Translated, it gives CASRGAAGVLNEQFF.

J is TRBJ1-1 and V is TRBV10-3; D is uncertain. Trimming stripped 3 bases from V and 2 bases from J, with 10 bases between. Germline V CDR1 and CDR2: ENHRY, SYGVKD. The CDR3 has 14 amino acids. CDR3 bases: TGTGCCATCAGTGAAGGACGGGGAAACACTGAAGCTTTCTTT. It encodes CAISEGRGNTEAFF.

The rearrangement joins TRBV19 to TRBJ1-1, with unresolved D. The CDR3 has 12 residues. Germline V CDR1 and CDR2: LNHDA, SQIVND (reference sequence). The V end was cut by 4 bases, the J end by 2 bases, with 5 bases between. CDR3 sequence (DNA): TGTGCCAGTAGTACCCATAACACTGAAGCTTTCTTT. As protein: CASSTHNTEAFF. Looking up the rest from reference TRBV19 and TRBJ1-1 gives the full variable domain: DGGITQSPKYLFRKEGQNVTLSCEQNLNHDAMYWYRQDPGQGLRLIYYSQIVNDFQKGDIAEGYSVSREKKESFPLTVTSAQKNPTAFYLCASSTHNTEAFFGQGTRLTVV.

This clone was detected only once. This chain uses TRBV6-5 with TRBJ1-6; TRBD1 agrees at 10 bases. J was trimmed by 10 bases and V by 3 bases; bases with no gene match: 6. Germline CDR1 reads MNHEY; CDR2 reads SVGAGI. CDR3 length equals 15 residues. The DNA of the CDR3 is TGTGCCAGCAGTTATACGGGACAGGGGAACTCACCCCTCCACTTT. Its protein is CASSYTGQGNSPLHF.

This clone was seen more than once but under ten times. The V call is TRBV7-9, the J call TRBJ1-1; maybe TRBD1 (6 bases). V gave up 5 bases and J gave up 0 bases, with 19 bases separating them. The CDR3 spans 17 residues. The germline CDR1 and CDR2 sequences are SEHNR and FQNEAQ (reference sequence). The CDR3 DNA follows: TGTGCCAGCAGCAGAACCCAGGGGAGAGCAATGAACACTGAAGCTTTCTTT. Translated, it gives CASSRTQGRAMNTEAFF.

J is TRBJ2-3 and V is TRBV24-1, with 10 bases matching TRBD1. V gave up 3 bases and J gave up 6 bases; unmatched junction bases: 8. The CDR3 length is 16 residues. Per germline, CDR1 KGHDR and CDR2 SFDVKD. CDR3 nucleotide sequence: TGTGCCACCAGTGATAAATCCGGGACAGGGGTCGATACGCAGTATTTT. Its protein is CATSDKSGTGVDTQYF.

The chain carries TRBV5-1 and TRBJ1-1, with TRBD1 as a possible D gene (5 bases). V was pared by 2 bases and J by 1 base, with 6 bases between. This CDR3 has 13 residues. Germline V CDR1 and CDR2: SGHRS, YFSETQ. The CDR3 DNA reads as TGCGCCAGCAGCTTTGGGGCGAACACTGAAGCTTTCTTT. Residues: CASSFGANTEAFF.

The chain is built from TRBV2 and TRBJ2-1, with TRBD2 matching 15 bases. V lost 5 bases to trimming and J lost 4 bases; unmatched junction nucleotides: 6. CDR1 and CDR2 (germline): SNHLY, FYNNEI. The CDR3 length is 17 residues. CDR3 coding DNA: TGTGCCAGCAGTAGGACTAGCGGGAGGGCCGGATACAATGAGCAGTTCTTC. It encodes CASSRTSGRAGYNEQFF.

The chain has TRBV4-2 and TRBJ2-7; D possibly corresponds to TRBD2 (6 bases). The V and J ends lost 0 bases and 2 bases respectively, with 14 bases between them. Germline V CDR1 and CDR2: LGHNA, YNFKEQ. CDR3 size: 16 residues. The DNA of the CDR3 is TGTGCCAGCAGCCAAGATCTTGGAGGGACCACCTACGAGCAGTACTTC. Translation: CASSQDLGGTTYEQYF.

This clone has a single count. The chain has TRBV3-1 (or the pseudogene TRBV3-2) and TRBJ2-7; D is uncertain. The CDR3 totals 14 residues. Germline V gene sequence: CDR1 LGHDT, CDR2 YNNKEL (reference sequence). V dropped 0 bases and J dropped 2 bases, with 8 bases sitting between them. The CDR3 loop reads CASSQDQTAYEQYF. CDR3 nucleotides: TGTGCCAGCAGCCAAGATCAAACAGCCTACGAGCAGTACTTC.

The rearrangement links TRBV19 to TRBJ1-4, with unresolved D. Germline V gene lookup returns CDR1 LNHDA and CDR2 SQIVND (reference sequence). V was clipped by 3 bases and J by 7 bases, with 3 bases between them. The CDR3 runs to 11 residues. This CDR3 reads CASSILEKLFF. The CDR3 region has the DNA TGTGCCAGTAGTATCCTTGAAAAACTGTTTTTT.

CDR3 protein: CASSQDRGVQPQHF. In nucleotides, the CDR3 is TGCGCCAGCAGCCAGGACAGGGGGGTACAGCCCCAGCATTTT. The rearrangement joins TRBV4-1 to TRBJ1-5; 10 positions match TRBD1. Per germline, CDR1 MGHRA and CDR2 YSYEKL. Trimming removed 3 bases from V and 7 bases from J; junction bases left unmatched: 3. This CDR3 spans 14 amino acids.

The chain uses TRBV29-1 and TRBJ1-2, with TRBD1 matching over 7 bases. V shed 0 bases, J shed 5 bases, and the junction held 12 bases outside the gene matches. CDR1 and CDR2 from the germline V gene are SQVTM and ANQGSEA. This CDR3 has 16 amino acids. CDR3 DNA: TGCAGCGTTGAAGAGGGCAGGGGGTATAGGAGGTATGGCTACACCTTC. It is translated as CSVEEGRGYRRYGYTF.

The V gene is TRBV5-1, the J gene TRBJ1-4; 8 bases fit TRBD1. The CDR3 loop spans 16 amino acids. From germline, CDR1 is SGHRS and CDR2 YFSETQ. Trimming took 2 bases from V and 0 from J; bases not matched to a gene: 3. The CDR3 DNA is TGCGCCAGCAGCTTTGAACAGGGGGCAACTAATGAAAAACTGTTTTTT. Translation: CASSFEQGATNEKLFF.

This clone appeared a single time. The chain uses TRBV6-5 and TRBJ1-1, with 9 bases that match TRBD1. This CDR3 region has 15 residues. The V and J ends lost 3 bases and 3 bases, in that order; junction bases with no gene match: 5. In germline, CDR1 is MNHEY, CDR2 SVGAGI. The CDR3 loop reads CASSYSRQGDTEAFF. CDR3 coding DNA: TGTGCCAGCAGTTATAGTCGACAGGGGGACACTGAAGCTTTCTTT.

The V gene is TRBV25-1, the J gene TRBJ2-5; 12 nucleotides match TRBD2. This CDR3 contains 18 residues. After removal of 2 bases from V and 0 bases from J, the junction contained 7 bases not matched to a gene. The germline V gene has CDR1 MGHDK and CDR2 SYGVNS. The CDR3 sequence: CASSEIGLAGQYQETQYF. CDR3 DNA: TGTGCCAGCAGTGAAATAGGACTAGCGGGACAGTACCAAGAGACCCAGTACTTC. Using reference TRBV25-1 and TRBJ2-5 for the parts outside the CDR3, the full variable domain is EADIYQTPRYLVIGTGKKITLECSQTMGHDKMYWYQQDPGMELHLIHYSYGVNSTEKGDLSSESTVSRIRTEHFPLTLESARPSHTSQYLCASSEIGLAGQYQETQYFGPGTRLLVL.

This rearrangement joins TRBV7-9 to TRBJ2-1; the match to TRBD1 covers 7 bases. The V gene end was trimmed by 2 bases and the J gene end by 4 bases; junction bases not matched to a gene: 2. The CDR3 covers 14 residues. Germline loops: CDR1 SEHNR, CDR2 FQNEAQ (reference sequence). CDR3 loop: CASSLMTGYNEQFF. The CDR3 DNA reads TGTGCCAGCAGCTTAATGACAGGGTACAATGAGCAGTTCTTC.